The rows below give T cell receptor beta chains drawn from one sample of a study of cytomegalovirus exposure and HLA in healthy donors. Sequencing was performed with immunoSEQ multiplex PCR; in TCRdb, only in-frame clones are kept and a portion is missing. The table lists about 120,000 clones, 88% of them singletons. Input material: PBMCs. Receptors were obtained from a woman younger than 30 in good health and CMV-seropositive. Each CDR3 is given with its conserved first and last residue. The D gene is left open where the match is weak. Not every row has a clone size; where given, it reads once, few, many or a size class.

>TRBJ2-2|TRBD1|TRBV29-1|-
CSVGTGVTGELFF
TGCAGCGTTGGGACAGGAGTTACCGGGGAGCTGTTTTTT
>TRBJ2-1|TRBD2|TRBV2|-
CASSELIGGYNEQFF
TGTGCCAGCAGCGAACTGATCGGGGGGTACAATGAGCAGTTCTTC
>TRBJ1-1|TRBD1|TRBV7-9|-
CASSRTGVGGVAFF
TGTGCCAGCAGCCGGACAGGGGTTGGAGGGGTGGCTTTCTTT
>TRBJ2-7|TRBD2|TRBV18|-
CASSPPASGTAASYEQYF
TGTGCCAGCTCACCACCGGCTAGCGGGACCGCCGCATCCTACGAGCAGTACTTC
>TRBJ2-1|TRBD2|TRBV5-1|-
CASTVSGGGYNEQFF
TGCGCCAGCACCGTATCGGGGGGGGGCTACAATGAGCAGTTCTTC
>TRBJ2-2|TRBD1|TRBV15|-
CATSHDRESWELFF
TGTGCCACCAGCCACGACAGGGAAAGTTGGGAGCTGTTTTTT
>TRBJ2-1|TRBD2|TRBV5-1|-
CASSLVPSGGANEQFF
TGCGCCAGCAGCTTGGTCCCTAGCGGGGGGGCAAATGAGCAGTTCTTC
>TRBJ2-2|-|TRBV7-3|-
CASSLRQGRAGELFF
TGTGCCAGCAGCTTACGGCAGGGGAGGGCCGGGGAGCTGTTTTTT
>TRBJ1-1|-|TRBV2|-
CASSEVWRSLGTEAFF
TGTGCCAGCAGTGAGGTCTGGAGGTCTTTGGGCACTGAAGCTTTCTTT
>TRBJ1-1|-|TRBV7-9|-
CASSLTGNTEAFF
TGTGCCAGCAGCCTAACAGGGAACACTGAAGCTTTCTTT
>TRBJ2-2|-|TRBV7-6|-
CASSLGGQSTGELFF
TGTGCCAGCAGCTTAGGAGGACAGTCCACCGGGGAGCTGTTTTTT
>TRBJ1-2|-|TRBV6-4|few
CASSDLPGNYGYTF
TGTGCCAGCAGTGACTTGCCGGGGAACTATGGCTACACCTTC
>TRBJ2-7|-|TRBV21-1|-
CASSKVAYHNPGGSYEQYF
TGTGCCAGCAGCAAAGTGGCCTATCACAATCCAGGGGGCTCCTACGAGCAGTACTTC
>TRBJ2-3|TRBD1|TRBV7-9|-
CASSLAQGASDTQYF
TGTGCCAGCAGCTTAGCGCAGGGGGCGAGCGATACGCAGTATTTT
>TRBJ1-3|-|TRBV7-6|-
CASSFSPSGNTIYF
TGTGCCAGCAGCTTTTCTCCGTCTGGAAACACCATATATTTT
>TRBJ2-1|TRBD1|TRBV9|-
CASSVLQGHNNEQFF
TGTGCCAGCAGCGTTTTACAGGGGCACAACAATGAGCAGTTCTTC
>TRBJ2-5|TRBD2|TRBV5-1|-
CASSLAAGDGETQYF
TGCGCCAGCAGCTTGGCCGCGGGGGACGGGGAGACCCAGTACTTC
>TRBJ2-7|-|TRBV7-6|-
CASSLEQGSYEQYF
TGTGCCAGCAGCTTAGAACAGGGCTCCTACGAGCAGTACTTC
>TRBJ1-1|-|TRBV29-1|few
CSVGSAGNTEAFF
TGCAGCGTTGGGTCGGCGGGGAACACTGAAGCTTTCTTT
>TRBJ1-2|-|TRBV7-2|-
CASSLDRMVHYGYTF
TGTGCCAGCAGTCTTGACAGGATGGTTCACTATGGCTACACCTTC
>TRBJ1-2|TRBD1|TRBV9|-
CASLGGPWGYTF
TGTGCCAGCTTAGGGGGCCCCTGGGGCTACACCTTC
>TRBJ1-2|-|TRBV9|-
CASSVESDYGYTF
TGTGCCAGCAGCGTAGAGAGCGACTATGGCTACACCTTC
>TRBJ1-1|TRBD1|TRBV6-5|-
CASSYKGQLNTEAFF
TGTGCCAGCAGTTACAAGGGACAGTTGAACACTGAAGCTTTCTTT
>TRBJ2-1|TRBD1|TRBV9|-
CASSVVGQASEQFF
TGTGCCAGCAGCGTAGTTGGACAGGCGAGTGAGCAGTTCTTC
>TRBJ1-4|-|TRBV5-5|-
CASSTDSDFEKLFF
TGTGCCAGCAGCACGGACAGTGATTTTGAAAAACTGTTTTTT
>TRBJ2-7|-|TRBV2|-
CASSEEGPEQYF
TGTGCCAGCAGTGAAGAGGGGCCCGAGCAGTACTTC
>TRBJ1-2|TRBD1|TRBV7-2|-
CASSPGGTGGSNGYTF
TGTGCCAGCAGCCCAGGCGGGACAGGGGGTAGTAATGGCTACACCTTC
>TRBJ2-5|TRBD2|TRBV11-2|-
CASSLLGGGPETQYF
TGTGCCAGCAGCTTACTGGGCGGGGGGCCGGAGACCCAGTACTTC
>TRBJ1-1|-|TRBV4-1|-
CASSQDLWSVGGTEAFF
TGCGCCAGCAGCCAAGATCTCTGGTCCGTGGGGGGCACTGAAGCTTTCTTT
>TRBJ2-5|-|TRBV18|-
CASSPPGSGGQETQYF
TGTGCCAGCTCACCACCGGGGAGTGGAGGGCAAGAGACCCAGTACTTC
>TRBJ2-7|-|TRBV7-8|few
CASSELSEQYF
TGTGCCAGCAGCGAGCTTTCCGAGCAGTACTTC
>TRBJ1-1|-|TRBV15|few
CATSRGPQENTEAFF
TGTGCCACCAGCAGAGGACCTCAGGAGAACACTGAAGCTTTCTTT
>TRBJ1-4|TRBD1|TRBV2|-
CASSEGGTAGEKLFF
TGTGCCAGCAGTGAAGGAGGGACAGCCGGCGAAAAACTGTTTTTT
>TRBJ2-7|TRBD1|TRBV6-1|-
CASTRDRGNNEQYF
TGTGCCAGCACCCGGGACAGGGGGAACAACGAGCAGTACTTC
>TRBJ2-1|-|TRBV11-3|-
CASSLEAGSGPYNEQFF
TGTGCCAGCAGCTTAGAAGCCGGTTCAGGGCCCTACAATGAGCAGTTCTTC
>TRBJ2-1|TRBD1|TRBV5-1|-
CASGPGTGYNEQFF
TGCGCCAGCGGACCCGGGACAGGGTATAATGAGCAGTTCTTC
>TRBJ2-7|-|TRBV6-9|-
CASSYSMGSLEQYF
TGTGCCAGCAGTTATTCCATGGGCTCCCTCGAGCAGTACTTC
>TRBJ2-1|-|TRBV10-2|-
CASLHFGRVGYNEQFF
TGCGCCAGCTTACACTTCGGGAGAGTGGGGTACAATGAGCAGTTCTTC
>TRBJ2-7|-|TRBV1|-
CTTPHPTSGRAWQYF
TGCACCACCCCCCACCCGACTAGCGGGAGGGCCTGGCAGTACTTC
>TRBJ2-1|TRBD2|TRBV6-1|-
CASSDLLAGGADNEQFF
TGTGCCAGCAGTGACCTACTAGCGGGGGGCGCTGACAATGAGCAGTTCTTC
>TRBJ2-1|TRBD1|TRBV2|-
CASRKGQGRSEQFF
TGTGCCAGCAGAAAAGGACAGGGACGGAGTGAGCAGTTCTTC
>TRBJ2-1|TRBD1|TRBV11-2|-
CASRPTGGLYNEQFF
TGTGCCAGCAGGCCCACAGGGGGTCTCTACAATGAGCAGTTCTTC
>TRBJ2-3|TRBD2|TRBV30|-
CAGISGGRNTQYF
TGTGCCGGTATTAGCGGGGGGAGGAATACGCAGTATTTT
>TRBJ1-2|TRBD1|TRBV7-2|-
CASSFSGGANYGYTF
TGTGCCAGCAGCTTTTCAGGGGGCGCGAACTATGGCTACACCTTC
>TRBJ2-1|TRBD2|TRBV5-1|-
CASSHRDYHYNEQFF
TGCGCCAGCAGCCACCGGGACTATCACTACAATGAGCAGTTCTTC
>TRBJ2-1|-|TRBV27|-
CASSPIILSNEQFF
TGTGCCAGCAGTCCCATTATACTCTCTAATGAGCAGTTCTTC
>TRBJ2-1|-|TRBV5-6|-
CASSLGSSYNEQFF
TGTGCCAGCAGCTTAGGGAGCTCCTACAATGAGCAGTTCTTC
>TRBJ1-1|-|TRBV5-1|-
CATNGGGFTEAFF
TGCGCCACCAATGGGGGGGGGTTCACTGAAGCTTTCTTT
>TRBJ1-4|TRBD1|TRBV19|-
CASIDRGKKLFF
TGTGCCAGTATCGACAGGGGGAAAAAACTGTTTTTT
>TRBJ2-7|-|TRBV10-2|-
CASKIGVDEQYF
TGCGCCAGCAAAATAGGGGTTGACGAGCAGTACTTC
>TRBJ2-3|TRBD2|TRBV29-1|-
CSVVGGGTTDTQYF
TGCAGCGTTGTTGGCGGGGGGACCACAGATACGCAGTATTTT